This T cell receptor beta chain was recovered during a study of T cell responses to AZD1222 COVID-19 vaccine. Only in-frame clones appear in the TCRdb table, and some are missing; sequencing was by immunoSEQ multiplex PCR. Here the sample spans more than 95,000 clones, 88% being singletons. V was clipped by 3 bases and J by 2 bases, with 22 bases between them. CDR3 length: 18 amino acids. CDR1 is SQVTM, CDR2 ANQGSEA, per germline. The TCR comes from an adult in good health. This sequence joins TRBV29-1 and TRBJ1-4; a weak D match, TRBD1 (6 bases). The sequenced sample was peripheral blood, obtained on day 0 of AZD1222 vaccination. The CDR3 is CSVEEGQGISGTNEKLFF. In nucleotides, the CDR3 is TGCAGCGTTGAGGAGGGGCAGGGGATCTCTGGGACTAATGAAAAACTGTTTTTT.